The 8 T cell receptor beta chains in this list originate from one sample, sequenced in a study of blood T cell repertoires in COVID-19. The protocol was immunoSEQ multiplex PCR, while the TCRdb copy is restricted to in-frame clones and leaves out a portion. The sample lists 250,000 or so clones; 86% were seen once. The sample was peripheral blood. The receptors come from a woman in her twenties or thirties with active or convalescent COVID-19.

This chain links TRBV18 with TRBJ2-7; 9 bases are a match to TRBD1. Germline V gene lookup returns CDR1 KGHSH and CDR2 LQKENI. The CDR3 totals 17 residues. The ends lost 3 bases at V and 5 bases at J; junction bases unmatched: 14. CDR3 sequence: CASSPPGGTGSFHEQYF. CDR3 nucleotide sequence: TGTGCCAGCTCACCTCCCGGGGGGACAGGGAGTTTCCACGAGCAGTACTTC.

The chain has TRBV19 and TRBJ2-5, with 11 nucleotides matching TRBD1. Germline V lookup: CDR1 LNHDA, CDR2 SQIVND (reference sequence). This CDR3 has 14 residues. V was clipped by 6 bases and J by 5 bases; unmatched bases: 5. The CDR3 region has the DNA TGTGCCAGTAGGGGACAGGGGGGATTCGAGACCCAGTACTTC. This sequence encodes CASRGQGGFETQYF.

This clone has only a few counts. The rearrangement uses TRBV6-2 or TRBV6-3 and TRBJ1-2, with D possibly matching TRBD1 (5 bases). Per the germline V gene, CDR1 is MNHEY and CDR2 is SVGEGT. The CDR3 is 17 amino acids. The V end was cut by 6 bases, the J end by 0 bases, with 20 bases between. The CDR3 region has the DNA TGTGCCAGCAGCCCTGGACGGGGGATGAAATCTAACTATGGCTACACCTTC. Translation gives CASSPGRGMKSNYGYTF.

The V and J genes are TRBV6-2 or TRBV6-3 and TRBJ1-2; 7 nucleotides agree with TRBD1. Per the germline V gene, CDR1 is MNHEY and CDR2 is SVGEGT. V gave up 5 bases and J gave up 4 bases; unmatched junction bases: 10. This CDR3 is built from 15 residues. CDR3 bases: TGTGCCAGCAGTGACCGCCGGGACAGCATCTATGGCTACACCTTC. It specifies CASSDRRDSIYGYTF.

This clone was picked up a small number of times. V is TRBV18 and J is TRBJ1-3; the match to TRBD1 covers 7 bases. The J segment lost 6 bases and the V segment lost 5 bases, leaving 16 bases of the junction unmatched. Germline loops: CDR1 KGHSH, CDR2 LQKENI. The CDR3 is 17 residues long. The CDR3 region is CASSAYRGVLKENTIYF. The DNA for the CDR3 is TGTGCCAGCTCAGCCTACAGGGGAGTCCTGAAGGAAAACACCATATATTTT.

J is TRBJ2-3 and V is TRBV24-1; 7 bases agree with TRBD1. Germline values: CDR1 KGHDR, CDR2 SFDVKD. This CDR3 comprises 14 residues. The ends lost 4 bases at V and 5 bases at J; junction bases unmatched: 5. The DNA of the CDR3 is TGTGCCACCAGTGAGGCACAGGGGATAGATACGCAGTATTTT. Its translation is CATSEAQGIDTQYF.

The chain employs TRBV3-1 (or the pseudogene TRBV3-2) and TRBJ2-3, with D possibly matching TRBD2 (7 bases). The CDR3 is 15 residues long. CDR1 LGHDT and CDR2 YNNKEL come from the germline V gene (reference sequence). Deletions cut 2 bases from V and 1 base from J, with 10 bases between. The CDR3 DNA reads TGTGCCAGCAGCCAACCGGGGGGCGGCACAGATACGCAGTATTTT. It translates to CASSQPGGGTDTQYF.

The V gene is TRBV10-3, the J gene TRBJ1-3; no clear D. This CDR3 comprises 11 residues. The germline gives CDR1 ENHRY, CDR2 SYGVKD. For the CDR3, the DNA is TGTGGCTCGCGCTCTGGAAACACCATATATTTT. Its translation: CGSRSGNTIYF.